Detailed here is one T cell receptor beta chain. Its antigen is unidentified. The junction had 4 bases not matched to a gene; V was cut back by 4 bases and J by 5 bases. Germline V gene sequence: CDR1 MNHEY, CDR2 SVGAGI. The CDR3 has 14 amino acids. The sample is drawn from a study of cytomegalovirus exposure and HLA in healthy donors. Study-level results: Testing in vitro showed three CMV-associated chains specific for CMV antigens. Among donors in an Asian-associated ancestry cluster, a later analysis reportedly found fewer N-insertions than the roughly 700-donor mean.

The study ran its PCR with 60 Vbeta and 13 Jbeta primers. Generated by immunoSEQ multiplex PCR, the TCRdb table keeps only in-frame clones and is missing some. This table has 90,000 to 110,000 clones, approximately 76% appearing once. The chain couples TRBV6-5 to TRBJ2-7; 11 nucleotides match TRBD2. The sequenced sample was PBMCs. The receptor's source is a woman in her 50s in good health and CMV-seropositive. The CDR3 region is CASSLAGGDDEQYF. The CDR3 DNA reads TGTGCCAGCAGTTTAGCGGGAGGGGACGACGAGCAGTACTTC.